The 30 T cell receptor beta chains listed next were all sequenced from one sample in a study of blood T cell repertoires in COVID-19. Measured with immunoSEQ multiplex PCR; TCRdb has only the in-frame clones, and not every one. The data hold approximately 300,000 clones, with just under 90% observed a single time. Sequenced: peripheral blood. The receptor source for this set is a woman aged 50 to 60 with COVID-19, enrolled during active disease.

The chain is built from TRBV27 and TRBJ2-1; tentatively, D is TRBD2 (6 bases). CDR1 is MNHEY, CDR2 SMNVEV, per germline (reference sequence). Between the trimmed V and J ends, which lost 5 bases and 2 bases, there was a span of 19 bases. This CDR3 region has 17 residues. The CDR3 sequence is CASSLEGGRSPYNEQFF. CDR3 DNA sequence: TGTGCCAGCAGTCTAGAAGGTGGGAGGAGCCCCTACAATGAGCAGTTCTTC.

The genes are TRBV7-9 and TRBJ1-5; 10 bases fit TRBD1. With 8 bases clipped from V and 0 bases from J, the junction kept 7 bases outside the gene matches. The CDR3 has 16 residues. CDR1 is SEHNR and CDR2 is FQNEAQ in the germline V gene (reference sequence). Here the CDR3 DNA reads TGTGCCAGCTCGGGGACAGGGGATTTTAGCAATCAGCCCCAGCATTTT. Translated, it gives CASSGTGDFSNQPQHF.

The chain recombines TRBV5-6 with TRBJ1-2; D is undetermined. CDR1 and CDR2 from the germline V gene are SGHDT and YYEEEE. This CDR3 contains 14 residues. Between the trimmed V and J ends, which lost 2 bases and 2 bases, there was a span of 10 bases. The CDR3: CASSFWPENYGYTF. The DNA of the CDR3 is TGTGCCAGCAGCTTCTGGCCAGAAAACTATGGCTACACCTTC. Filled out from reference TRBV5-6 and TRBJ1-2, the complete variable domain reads DAGVTQSPTHLIKTRGQQVTLRCSPKSGHDTVSWYQQALGQGPQFIFQYYEEEERQRGNFPDRFSGHQFPNYSSELNVNALLLGDSALYLCASSFWPENYGYTFGSGTRLTVV.

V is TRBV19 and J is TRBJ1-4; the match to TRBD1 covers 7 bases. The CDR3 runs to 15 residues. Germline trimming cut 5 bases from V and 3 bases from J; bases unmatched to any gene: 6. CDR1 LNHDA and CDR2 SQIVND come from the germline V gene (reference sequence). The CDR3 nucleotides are TGTGCCAGTAGTCCGCCGGGACAGCCTAATGAAAAACTGTTTTTT. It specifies CASSPPGQPNEKLFF.

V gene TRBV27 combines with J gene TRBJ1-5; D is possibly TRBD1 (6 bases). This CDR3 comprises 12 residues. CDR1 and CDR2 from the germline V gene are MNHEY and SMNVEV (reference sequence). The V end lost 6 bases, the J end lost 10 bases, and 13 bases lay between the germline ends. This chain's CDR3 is CASRHREGPQHF. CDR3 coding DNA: TGTGCCAGCAGGCACAGGGAGGGCCCCCAGCATTTT.

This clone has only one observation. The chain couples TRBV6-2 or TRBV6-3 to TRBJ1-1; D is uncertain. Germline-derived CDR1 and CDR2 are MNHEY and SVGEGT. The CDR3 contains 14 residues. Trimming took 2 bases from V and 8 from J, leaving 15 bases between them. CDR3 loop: CASSYDRGVGEAFF. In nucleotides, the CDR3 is TGTGCCAGCAGTTACGATCGCGGGGTTGGGGAAGCTTTCTTT.

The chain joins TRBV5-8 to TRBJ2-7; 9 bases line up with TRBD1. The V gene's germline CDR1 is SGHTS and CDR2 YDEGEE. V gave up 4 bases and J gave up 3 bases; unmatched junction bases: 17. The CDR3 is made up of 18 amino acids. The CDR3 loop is CASSPWEERGTGRYEQYF. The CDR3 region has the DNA TGTGCCAGCAGCCCCTGGGAAGAGCGCGGGACAGGGCGCTACGAGCAGTACTTC. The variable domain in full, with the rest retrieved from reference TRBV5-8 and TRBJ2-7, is EAGVTQSPTHLIKTRGQQATLRCSPISGHTSVYWYQQALGLGLQFLLWYDEGEERNRGNFPPRFSGRQFPNYSSELNVNALELEDSALYLCASSPWEERGTGRYEQYFGPGTRLTVT.

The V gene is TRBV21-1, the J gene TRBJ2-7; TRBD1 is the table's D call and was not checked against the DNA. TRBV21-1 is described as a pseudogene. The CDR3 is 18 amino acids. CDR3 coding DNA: TGTGCCAGCAGCAAAATAACAAAATCGCGGGACAGCTCCTACGAGCAGTACTTC. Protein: CASSKITKSRDSSYEQYF.

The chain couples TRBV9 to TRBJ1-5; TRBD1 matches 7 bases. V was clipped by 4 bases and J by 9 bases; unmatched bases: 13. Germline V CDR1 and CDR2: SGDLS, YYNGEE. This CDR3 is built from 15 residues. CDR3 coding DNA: TGTGCCAGCAGCCTACGGGACAGCGGACGGTGGCCCCAGCATTTT. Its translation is CASSLRDSGRWPQHF.

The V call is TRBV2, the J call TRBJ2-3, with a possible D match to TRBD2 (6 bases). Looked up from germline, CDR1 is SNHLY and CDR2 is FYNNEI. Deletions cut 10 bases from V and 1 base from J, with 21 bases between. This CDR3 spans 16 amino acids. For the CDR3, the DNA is TGTGCCACCTCTGGTAGGAGGGCCCTCGGCACAGATACGCAGTATTTT. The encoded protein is CATSGRRALGTDTQYF.

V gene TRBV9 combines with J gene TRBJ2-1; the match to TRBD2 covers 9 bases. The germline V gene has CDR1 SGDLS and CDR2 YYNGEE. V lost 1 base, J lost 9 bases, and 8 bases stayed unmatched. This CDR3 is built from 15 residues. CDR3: CASSVSSGRASEQFF. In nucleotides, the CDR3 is TGTGCCAGCAGCGTAAGTAGCGGGAGAGCCAGTGAGCAGTTCTTC. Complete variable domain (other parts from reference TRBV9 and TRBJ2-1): DSGVTQTPKHLITATGQRVTLRCSPRSGDLSVYWYQQSLDQGLQFLIQYYNGEERAKGNILERFSAQQFPDLHSELNLSSLELGDSALYFCASSVSSGRASEQFFGPGTRLTVL.

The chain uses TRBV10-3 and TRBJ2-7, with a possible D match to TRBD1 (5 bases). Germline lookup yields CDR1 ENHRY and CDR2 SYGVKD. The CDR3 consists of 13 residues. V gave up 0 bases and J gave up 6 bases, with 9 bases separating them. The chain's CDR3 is CAISESTGAEQYF. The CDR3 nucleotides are TGTGCCATCAGTGAGTCGACTGGGGCCGAGCAGTACTTC.

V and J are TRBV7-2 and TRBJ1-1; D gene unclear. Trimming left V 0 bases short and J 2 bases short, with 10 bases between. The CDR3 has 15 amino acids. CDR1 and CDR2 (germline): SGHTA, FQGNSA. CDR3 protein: CASSLAPNTNTEAFF. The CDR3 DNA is TGTGCCAGCAGCTTAGCCCCCAATACTAACACTGAAGCTTTCTTT.

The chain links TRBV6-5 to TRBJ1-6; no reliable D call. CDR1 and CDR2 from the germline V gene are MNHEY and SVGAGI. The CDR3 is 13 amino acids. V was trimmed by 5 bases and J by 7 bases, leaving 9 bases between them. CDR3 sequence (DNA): TGTGCCAGCAGTCCCGGACTAAATTCACCCCTCCACTTT. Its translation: CASSPGLNSPLHF.

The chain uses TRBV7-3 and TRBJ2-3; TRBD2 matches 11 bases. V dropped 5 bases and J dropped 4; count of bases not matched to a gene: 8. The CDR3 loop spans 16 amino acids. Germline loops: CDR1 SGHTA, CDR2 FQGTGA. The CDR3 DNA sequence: TGTGCCAGCAGCGTCCTAGCGGGAGGAATTTCAGATACGCAGTATTTT. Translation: CASSVLAGGISDTQYF.

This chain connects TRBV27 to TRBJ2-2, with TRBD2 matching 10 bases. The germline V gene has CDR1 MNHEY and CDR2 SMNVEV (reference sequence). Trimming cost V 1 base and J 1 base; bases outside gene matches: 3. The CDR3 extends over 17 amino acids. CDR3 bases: TGTGCCAGCAGTTTATGGTCTAGCGGGAGGAACACCGGGGAGCTGTTTTTT. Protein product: CASSLWSSGRNTGELFF.

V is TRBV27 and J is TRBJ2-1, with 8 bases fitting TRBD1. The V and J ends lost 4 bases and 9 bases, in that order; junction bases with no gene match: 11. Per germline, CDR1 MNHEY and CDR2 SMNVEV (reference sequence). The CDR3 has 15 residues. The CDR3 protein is CASSSTSGTGSEQFF. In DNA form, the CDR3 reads TGTGCCAGCAGTTCCACCTCCGGGACAGGTTCTGAGCAGTTCTTC.

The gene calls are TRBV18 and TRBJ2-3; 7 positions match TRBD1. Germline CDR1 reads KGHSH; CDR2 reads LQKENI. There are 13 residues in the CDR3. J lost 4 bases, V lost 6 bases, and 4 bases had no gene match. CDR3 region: CASSTGNSDTQYF. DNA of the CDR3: TGTGCCAGCTCGACAGGGAACTCAGATACGCAGTATTTT.

CDR3: CASSLDFQGGRLREQYF. DNA of the CDR3: TGTGCCAGCAGCTTAGATTTCCAGGGGGGAAGACTACGGGAGCAGTACTTC. The chain links TRBV11-2 to TRBJ2-7; tentatively, D is TRBD1 (7 bases). This CDR3 is built from 17 residues. CDR1 is SGHAT, CDR2 FQNNGV, per germline. Trimming left V 0 bases short and J 7 bases short, with 22 bases between.

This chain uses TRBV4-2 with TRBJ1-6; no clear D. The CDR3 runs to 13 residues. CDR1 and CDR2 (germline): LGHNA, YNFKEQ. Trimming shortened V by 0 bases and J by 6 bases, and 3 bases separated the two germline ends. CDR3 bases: TGTGCCAGCAGCCAAGATCGTAATTCACCCCTCCACTTT. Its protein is CASSQDRNSPLHF.

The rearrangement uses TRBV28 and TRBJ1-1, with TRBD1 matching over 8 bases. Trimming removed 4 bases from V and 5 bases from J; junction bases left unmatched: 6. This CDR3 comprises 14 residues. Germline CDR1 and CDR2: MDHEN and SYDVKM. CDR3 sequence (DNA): TGTGCCAGCAGTTCAGGGGACAGGTCGACTGAAGCTTTCTTT. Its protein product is CASSSGDRSTEAFF.

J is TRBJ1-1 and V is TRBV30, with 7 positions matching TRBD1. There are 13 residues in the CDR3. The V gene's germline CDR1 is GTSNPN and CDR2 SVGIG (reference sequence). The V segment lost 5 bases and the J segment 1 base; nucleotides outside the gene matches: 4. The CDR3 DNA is TGTGCCTGGGACAGGGTCCGGAACACTGAAGCTTTCTTT. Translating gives CAWDRVRNTEAFF.

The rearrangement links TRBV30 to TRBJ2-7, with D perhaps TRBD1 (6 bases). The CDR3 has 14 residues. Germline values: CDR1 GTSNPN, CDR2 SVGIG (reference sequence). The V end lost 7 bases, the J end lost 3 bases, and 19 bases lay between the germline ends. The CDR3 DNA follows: TGTGCCTTCGGGACATCCCGGGGCGGCTACGAGCAGTACTTC. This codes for CAFGTSRGGYEQYF.

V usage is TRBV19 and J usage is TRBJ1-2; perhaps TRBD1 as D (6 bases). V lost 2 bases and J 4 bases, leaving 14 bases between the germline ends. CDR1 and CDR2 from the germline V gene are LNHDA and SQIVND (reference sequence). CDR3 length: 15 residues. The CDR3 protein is CASSISRGGGYGYTF. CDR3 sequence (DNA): TGTGCCAGTAGTATATCCCGGGGGGGCGGCTATGGCTACACCTTC. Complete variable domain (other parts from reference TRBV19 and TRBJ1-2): DGGITQSPKYLFRKEGQNVTLSCEQNLNHDAMYWYRQDPGQGLRLIYYSQIVNDFQKGDIAEGYSVSREKKESFPLTVTSAQKNPTAFYLCASSISRGGGYGYTFGSGTRLTVV.

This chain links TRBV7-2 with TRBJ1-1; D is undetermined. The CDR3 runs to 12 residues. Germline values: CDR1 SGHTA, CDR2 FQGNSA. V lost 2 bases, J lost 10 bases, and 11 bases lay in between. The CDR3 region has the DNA TGTGCCAGCAGCTTATCGAGGGAGCGAGCTTTCTTT. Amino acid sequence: CASSLSRERAFF.

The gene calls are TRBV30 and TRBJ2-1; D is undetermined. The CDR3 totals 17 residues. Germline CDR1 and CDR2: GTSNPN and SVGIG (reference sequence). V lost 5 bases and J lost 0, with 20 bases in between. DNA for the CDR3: TGTGCCTGGGCTCGCTATATCGCGACAAGCTCCTACAATGAGCAGTTCTTC. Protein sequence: CAWARYIATSSYNEQFF.

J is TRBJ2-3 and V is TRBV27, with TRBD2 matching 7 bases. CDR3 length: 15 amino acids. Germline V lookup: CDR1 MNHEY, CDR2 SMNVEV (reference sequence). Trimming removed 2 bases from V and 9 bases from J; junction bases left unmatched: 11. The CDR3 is CASSLNGRAVDTQYF. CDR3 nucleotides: TGTGCCAGCAGTTTAAATGGGAGGGCGGTCGACACGCAGTATTTT.

CDR3 residues: CASSPNQVSYEQYF. The CDR3 DNA sequence: TGTGCCAGCAGTCCTAACCAGGTTTCCTACGAGCAGTACTTC. V and J are TRBV28 and TRBJ2-7; D is uncertain. CDR1 is MDHEN, CDR2 SYDVKM, per germline. CDR3 size: 14 residues. Trimming shortened V by 5 bases and J by 1 base, and 12 bases separated the two germline ends.

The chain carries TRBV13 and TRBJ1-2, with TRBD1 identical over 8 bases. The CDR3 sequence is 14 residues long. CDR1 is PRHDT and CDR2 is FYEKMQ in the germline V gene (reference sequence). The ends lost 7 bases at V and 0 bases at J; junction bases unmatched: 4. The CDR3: CASKSGGSNYGYTF. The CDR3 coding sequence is TGTGCCAGCAAATCAGGGGGCTCTAACTATGGCTACACCTTC.

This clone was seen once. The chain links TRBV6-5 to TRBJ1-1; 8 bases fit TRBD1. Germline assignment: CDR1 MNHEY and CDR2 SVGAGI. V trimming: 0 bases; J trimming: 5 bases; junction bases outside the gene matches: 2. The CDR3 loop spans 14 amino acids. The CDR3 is CASSYSTGATEAFF. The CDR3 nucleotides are TGTGCCAGCAGTTACTCGACAGGGGCAACTGAAGCTTTCTTT.